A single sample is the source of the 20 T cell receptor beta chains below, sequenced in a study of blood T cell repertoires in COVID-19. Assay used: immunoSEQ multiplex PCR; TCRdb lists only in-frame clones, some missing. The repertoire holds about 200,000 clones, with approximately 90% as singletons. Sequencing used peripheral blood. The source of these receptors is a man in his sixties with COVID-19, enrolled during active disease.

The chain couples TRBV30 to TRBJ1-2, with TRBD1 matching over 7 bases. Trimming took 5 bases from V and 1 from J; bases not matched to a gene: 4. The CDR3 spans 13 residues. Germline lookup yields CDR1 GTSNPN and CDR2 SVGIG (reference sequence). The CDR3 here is CAWSRQGNYGYTF. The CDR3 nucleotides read TGTGCCTGGTCCCGACAGGGTAACTATGGCTACACCTTC.

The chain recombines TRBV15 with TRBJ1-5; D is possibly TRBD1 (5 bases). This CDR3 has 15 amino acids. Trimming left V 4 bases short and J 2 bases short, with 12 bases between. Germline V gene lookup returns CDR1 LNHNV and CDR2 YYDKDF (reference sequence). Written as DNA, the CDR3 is TGTGCCACCAGCATAAGGGGCCAGGGCAATCAGCCCCAGCATTTT. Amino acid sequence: CATSIRGQGNQPQHF.

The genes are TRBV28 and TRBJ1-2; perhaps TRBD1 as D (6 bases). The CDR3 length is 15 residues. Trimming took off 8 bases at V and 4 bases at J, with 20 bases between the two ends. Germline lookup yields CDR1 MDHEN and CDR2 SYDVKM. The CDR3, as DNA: TGTGCCAGCCGCCACGCGTTCCGGGACACCTATGGCTACACCTTC. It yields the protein CASRHAFRDTYGYTF.

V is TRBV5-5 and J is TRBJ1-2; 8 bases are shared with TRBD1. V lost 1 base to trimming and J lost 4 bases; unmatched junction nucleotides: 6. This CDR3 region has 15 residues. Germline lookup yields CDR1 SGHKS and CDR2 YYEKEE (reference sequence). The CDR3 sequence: CASSLLQGASYGYTF. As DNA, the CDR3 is TGTGCCAGCAGCTTGTTGCAGGGGGCGAGCTATGGCTACACCTTC.

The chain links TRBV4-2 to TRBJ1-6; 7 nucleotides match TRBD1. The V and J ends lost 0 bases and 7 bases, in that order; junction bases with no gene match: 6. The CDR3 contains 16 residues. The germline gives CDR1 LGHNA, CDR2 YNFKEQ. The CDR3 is CASSQEGTAVNSPLHF. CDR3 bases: TGTGCCAGCAGCCAAGAAGGGACAGCAGTAAATTCACCCCTCCACTTT.

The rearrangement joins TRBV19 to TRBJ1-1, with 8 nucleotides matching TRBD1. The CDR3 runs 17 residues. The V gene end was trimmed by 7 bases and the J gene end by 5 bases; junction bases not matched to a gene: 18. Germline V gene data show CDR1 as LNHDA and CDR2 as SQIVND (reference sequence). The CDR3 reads CASNPGPSNRGGTEAFF. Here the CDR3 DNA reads TGTGCCAGTAACCCCGGCCCAAGTAACAGGGGGGGGACTGAAGCTTTCTTT.

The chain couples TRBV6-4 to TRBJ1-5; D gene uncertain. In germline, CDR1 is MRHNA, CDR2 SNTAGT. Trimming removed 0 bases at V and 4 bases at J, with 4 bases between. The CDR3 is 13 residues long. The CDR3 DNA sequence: TGTGCCAGCAGTGACTCGAGGAATCAGCCCCAGCATTTT. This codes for CASSDSRNQPQHF.

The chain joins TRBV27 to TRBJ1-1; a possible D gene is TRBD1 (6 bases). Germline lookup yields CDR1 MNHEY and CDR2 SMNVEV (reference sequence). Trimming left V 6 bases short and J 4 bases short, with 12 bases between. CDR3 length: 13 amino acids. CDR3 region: CASSPFRGTEAFF. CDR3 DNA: TGTGCCAGCAGCCCATTCAGGGGCACTGAAGCTTTCTTT.

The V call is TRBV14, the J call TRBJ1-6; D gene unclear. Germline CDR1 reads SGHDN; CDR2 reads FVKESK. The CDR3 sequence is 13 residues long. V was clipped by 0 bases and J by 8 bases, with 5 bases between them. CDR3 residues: CASSQDPYSPLHF. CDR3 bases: TGTGCCAGCAGCCAAGATCCGTATTCACCCCTCCACTTT.

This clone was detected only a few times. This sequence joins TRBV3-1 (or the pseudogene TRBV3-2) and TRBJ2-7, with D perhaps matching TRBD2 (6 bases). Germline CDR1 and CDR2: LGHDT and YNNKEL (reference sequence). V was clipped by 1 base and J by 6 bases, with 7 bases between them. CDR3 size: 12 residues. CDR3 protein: CASSQGEVEQYF. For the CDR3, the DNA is TGTGCCAGCAGCCAAGGGGAGGTCGAGCAGTACTTC.

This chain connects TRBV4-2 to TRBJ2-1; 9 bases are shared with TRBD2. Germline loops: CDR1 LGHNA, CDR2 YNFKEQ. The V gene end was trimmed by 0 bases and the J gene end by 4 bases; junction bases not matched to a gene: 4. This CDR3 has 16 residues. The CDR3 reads CASSQEAGGRYNEQFF. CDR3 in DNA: TGTGCCAGCAGCCAAGAAGCGGGAGGACGATACAATGAGCAGTTCTTC.

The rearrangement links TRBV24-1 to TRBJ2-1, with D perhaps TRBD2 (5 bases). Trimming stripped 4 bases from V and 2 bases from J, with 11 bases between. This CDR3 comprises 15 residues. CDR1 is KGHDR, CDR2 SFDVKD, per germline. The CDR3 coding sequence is TGTGCCACCAGTGAGAGGGCGAACGCCTACAATGAGCAGTTCTTC. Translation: CATSERANAYNEQFF.

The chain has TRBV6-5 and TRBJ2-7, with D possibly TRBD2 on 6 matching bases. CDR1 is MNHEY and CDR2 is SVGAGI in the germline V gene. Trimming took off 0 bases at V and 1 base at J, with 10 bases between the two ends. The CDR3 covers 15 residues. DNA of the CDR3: TGTGCCAGCAGTTACTCTAGCGGATCTTCCTACGAGCAGTACTTC. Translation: CASSYSSGSSYEQYF.

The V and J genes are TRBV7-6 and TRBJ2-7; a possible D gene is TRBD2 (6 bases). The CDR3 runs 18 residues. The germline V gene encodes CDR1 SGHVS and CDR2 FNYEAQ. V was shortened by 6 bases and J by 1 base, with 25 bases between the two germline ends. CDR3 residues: CASSLSTLPGLQSYEQYF. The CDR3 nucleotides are TGTGCCAGCAGTTTGAGTACCCTCCCGGGACTCCAATCCTACGAGCAGTACTTC.

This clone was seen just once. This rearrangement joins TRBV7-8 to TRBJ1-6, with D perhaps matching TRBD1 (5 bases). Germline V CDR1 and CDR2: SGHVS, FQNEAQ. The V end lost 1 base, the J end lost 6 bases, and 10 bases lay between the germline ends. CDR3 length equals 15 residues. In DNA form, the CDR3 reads TGTGCCAGCAGCTTAGTGACAGTCCTTAATTCACCCCTCCACTTT. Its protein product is CASSLVTVLNSPLHF. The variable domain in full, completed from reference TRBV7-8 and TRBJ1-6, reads GAGVSQSPRYKVAKRGQDVALRCDPISGHVSLFWYQQALGQGPEFLTYFQNEAQLDKSGLPSDRFFAERPEGSVSTLKIQRTQQEDSAVYLCASSLVTVLNSPLHFGNGTRLTVT.

DNA for the CDR3: TGTGCCAGCAGTGAACTACGGCTGTGGACACCCGGCTACGAGCAGTACTTC. It encodes CASSELRLWTPGYEQYF. The chain uses TRBV6-1 and TRBJ2-7; possible D gene TRBD1, 5 bases. Trimming took off 2 bases at V and 3 bases at J, with 20 bases between the two ends. CDR3 length: 17 amino acids. From germline, CDR1 is MNHNS and CDR2 SASEGT.

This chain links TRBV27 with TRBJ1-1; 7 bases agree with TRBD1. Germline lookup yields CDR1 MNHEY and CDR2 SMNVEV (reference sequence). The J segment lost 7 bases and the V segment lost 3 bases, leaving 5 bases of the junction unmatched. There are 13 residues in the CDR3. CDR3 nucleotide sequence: TGTGCCAGCAGTTTCTCGACAGGGAATGAAGCTTTCTTT. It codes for CASSFSTGNEAFF.

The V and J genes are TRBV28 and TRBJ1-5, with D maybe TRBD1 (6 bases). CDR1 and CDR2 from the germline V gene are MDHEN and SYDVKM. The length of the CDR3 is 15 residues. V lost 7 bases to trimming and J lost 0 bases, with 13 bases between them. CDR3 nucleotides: TGTGCCAGCACTACAGGGTGGTTTAGCAATCAGCCCCAGCATTTT. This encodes CASTTGWFSNQPQHF.

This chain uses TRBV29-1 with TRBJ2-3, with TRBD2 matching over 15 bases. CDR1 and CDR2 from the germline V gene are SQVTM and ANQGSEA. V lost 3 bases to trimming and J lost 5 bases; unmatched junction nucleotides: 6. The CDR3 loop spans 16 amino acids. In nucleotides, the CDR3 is TGCAGCGTTGACGGACTAGCGGGAGGGCGGGGAGATACGCAGTATTTT. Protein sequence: CSVDGLAGGRGDTQYF.

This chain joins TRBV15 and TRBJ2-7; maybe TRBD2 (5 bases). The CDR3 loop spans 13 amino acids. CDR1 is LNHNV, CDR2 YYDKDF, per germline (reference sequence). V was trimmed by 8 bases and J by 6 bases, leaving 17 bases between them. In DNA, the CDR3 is TGTGCCACCGCAGACTACCGGGGAACCGAGCAGTACTTC. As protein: CATADYRGTEQYF.